This T cell receptor (beta chain) was retrieved from a study of cytomegalovirus exposure and HLA in healthy donors. In regard to this clone: What it binds is unknown.

Use of 60 Vbeta and 13 Jbeta primers characterized the PCR. Sequenced by immunoSEQ multiplex PCR; TCRdb stores in-frame clones only, minus some. The data hold about 150,000 clones, with 60% to 85% observed a single time. V lost 3 bases to trimming and J lost 9 bases; unmatched junction nucleotides: 7. Germline CDR1 and CDR2: SGHTA and FQGNSA. CDR3 length: 15 residues. Donors were nominally healthy when sampled, though unrecorded immune exposures were likely. Study-wide findings and caveats: Certain sequence variants were highly shared and formed a cluster, and this cluster was likely a sequencing artifact. Researchers reportedly found TCR beta sequences accurately predicted most subjects' HLA-A and HLA-B alleles.

The source is a man aged 40-49 years in good health and CMV-seropositive. The sample taken for sequencing was PBMCs. The chain uses TRBV7-2 and TRBJ2-1; 11 bases line up with TRBD2. This chain's CDR3 is CASSFIAGGPGEQFF. The CDR3 DNA follows: TGTGCCAGCAGCTTTATAGCGGGAGGGCCGGGTGAGCAGTTCTTC.